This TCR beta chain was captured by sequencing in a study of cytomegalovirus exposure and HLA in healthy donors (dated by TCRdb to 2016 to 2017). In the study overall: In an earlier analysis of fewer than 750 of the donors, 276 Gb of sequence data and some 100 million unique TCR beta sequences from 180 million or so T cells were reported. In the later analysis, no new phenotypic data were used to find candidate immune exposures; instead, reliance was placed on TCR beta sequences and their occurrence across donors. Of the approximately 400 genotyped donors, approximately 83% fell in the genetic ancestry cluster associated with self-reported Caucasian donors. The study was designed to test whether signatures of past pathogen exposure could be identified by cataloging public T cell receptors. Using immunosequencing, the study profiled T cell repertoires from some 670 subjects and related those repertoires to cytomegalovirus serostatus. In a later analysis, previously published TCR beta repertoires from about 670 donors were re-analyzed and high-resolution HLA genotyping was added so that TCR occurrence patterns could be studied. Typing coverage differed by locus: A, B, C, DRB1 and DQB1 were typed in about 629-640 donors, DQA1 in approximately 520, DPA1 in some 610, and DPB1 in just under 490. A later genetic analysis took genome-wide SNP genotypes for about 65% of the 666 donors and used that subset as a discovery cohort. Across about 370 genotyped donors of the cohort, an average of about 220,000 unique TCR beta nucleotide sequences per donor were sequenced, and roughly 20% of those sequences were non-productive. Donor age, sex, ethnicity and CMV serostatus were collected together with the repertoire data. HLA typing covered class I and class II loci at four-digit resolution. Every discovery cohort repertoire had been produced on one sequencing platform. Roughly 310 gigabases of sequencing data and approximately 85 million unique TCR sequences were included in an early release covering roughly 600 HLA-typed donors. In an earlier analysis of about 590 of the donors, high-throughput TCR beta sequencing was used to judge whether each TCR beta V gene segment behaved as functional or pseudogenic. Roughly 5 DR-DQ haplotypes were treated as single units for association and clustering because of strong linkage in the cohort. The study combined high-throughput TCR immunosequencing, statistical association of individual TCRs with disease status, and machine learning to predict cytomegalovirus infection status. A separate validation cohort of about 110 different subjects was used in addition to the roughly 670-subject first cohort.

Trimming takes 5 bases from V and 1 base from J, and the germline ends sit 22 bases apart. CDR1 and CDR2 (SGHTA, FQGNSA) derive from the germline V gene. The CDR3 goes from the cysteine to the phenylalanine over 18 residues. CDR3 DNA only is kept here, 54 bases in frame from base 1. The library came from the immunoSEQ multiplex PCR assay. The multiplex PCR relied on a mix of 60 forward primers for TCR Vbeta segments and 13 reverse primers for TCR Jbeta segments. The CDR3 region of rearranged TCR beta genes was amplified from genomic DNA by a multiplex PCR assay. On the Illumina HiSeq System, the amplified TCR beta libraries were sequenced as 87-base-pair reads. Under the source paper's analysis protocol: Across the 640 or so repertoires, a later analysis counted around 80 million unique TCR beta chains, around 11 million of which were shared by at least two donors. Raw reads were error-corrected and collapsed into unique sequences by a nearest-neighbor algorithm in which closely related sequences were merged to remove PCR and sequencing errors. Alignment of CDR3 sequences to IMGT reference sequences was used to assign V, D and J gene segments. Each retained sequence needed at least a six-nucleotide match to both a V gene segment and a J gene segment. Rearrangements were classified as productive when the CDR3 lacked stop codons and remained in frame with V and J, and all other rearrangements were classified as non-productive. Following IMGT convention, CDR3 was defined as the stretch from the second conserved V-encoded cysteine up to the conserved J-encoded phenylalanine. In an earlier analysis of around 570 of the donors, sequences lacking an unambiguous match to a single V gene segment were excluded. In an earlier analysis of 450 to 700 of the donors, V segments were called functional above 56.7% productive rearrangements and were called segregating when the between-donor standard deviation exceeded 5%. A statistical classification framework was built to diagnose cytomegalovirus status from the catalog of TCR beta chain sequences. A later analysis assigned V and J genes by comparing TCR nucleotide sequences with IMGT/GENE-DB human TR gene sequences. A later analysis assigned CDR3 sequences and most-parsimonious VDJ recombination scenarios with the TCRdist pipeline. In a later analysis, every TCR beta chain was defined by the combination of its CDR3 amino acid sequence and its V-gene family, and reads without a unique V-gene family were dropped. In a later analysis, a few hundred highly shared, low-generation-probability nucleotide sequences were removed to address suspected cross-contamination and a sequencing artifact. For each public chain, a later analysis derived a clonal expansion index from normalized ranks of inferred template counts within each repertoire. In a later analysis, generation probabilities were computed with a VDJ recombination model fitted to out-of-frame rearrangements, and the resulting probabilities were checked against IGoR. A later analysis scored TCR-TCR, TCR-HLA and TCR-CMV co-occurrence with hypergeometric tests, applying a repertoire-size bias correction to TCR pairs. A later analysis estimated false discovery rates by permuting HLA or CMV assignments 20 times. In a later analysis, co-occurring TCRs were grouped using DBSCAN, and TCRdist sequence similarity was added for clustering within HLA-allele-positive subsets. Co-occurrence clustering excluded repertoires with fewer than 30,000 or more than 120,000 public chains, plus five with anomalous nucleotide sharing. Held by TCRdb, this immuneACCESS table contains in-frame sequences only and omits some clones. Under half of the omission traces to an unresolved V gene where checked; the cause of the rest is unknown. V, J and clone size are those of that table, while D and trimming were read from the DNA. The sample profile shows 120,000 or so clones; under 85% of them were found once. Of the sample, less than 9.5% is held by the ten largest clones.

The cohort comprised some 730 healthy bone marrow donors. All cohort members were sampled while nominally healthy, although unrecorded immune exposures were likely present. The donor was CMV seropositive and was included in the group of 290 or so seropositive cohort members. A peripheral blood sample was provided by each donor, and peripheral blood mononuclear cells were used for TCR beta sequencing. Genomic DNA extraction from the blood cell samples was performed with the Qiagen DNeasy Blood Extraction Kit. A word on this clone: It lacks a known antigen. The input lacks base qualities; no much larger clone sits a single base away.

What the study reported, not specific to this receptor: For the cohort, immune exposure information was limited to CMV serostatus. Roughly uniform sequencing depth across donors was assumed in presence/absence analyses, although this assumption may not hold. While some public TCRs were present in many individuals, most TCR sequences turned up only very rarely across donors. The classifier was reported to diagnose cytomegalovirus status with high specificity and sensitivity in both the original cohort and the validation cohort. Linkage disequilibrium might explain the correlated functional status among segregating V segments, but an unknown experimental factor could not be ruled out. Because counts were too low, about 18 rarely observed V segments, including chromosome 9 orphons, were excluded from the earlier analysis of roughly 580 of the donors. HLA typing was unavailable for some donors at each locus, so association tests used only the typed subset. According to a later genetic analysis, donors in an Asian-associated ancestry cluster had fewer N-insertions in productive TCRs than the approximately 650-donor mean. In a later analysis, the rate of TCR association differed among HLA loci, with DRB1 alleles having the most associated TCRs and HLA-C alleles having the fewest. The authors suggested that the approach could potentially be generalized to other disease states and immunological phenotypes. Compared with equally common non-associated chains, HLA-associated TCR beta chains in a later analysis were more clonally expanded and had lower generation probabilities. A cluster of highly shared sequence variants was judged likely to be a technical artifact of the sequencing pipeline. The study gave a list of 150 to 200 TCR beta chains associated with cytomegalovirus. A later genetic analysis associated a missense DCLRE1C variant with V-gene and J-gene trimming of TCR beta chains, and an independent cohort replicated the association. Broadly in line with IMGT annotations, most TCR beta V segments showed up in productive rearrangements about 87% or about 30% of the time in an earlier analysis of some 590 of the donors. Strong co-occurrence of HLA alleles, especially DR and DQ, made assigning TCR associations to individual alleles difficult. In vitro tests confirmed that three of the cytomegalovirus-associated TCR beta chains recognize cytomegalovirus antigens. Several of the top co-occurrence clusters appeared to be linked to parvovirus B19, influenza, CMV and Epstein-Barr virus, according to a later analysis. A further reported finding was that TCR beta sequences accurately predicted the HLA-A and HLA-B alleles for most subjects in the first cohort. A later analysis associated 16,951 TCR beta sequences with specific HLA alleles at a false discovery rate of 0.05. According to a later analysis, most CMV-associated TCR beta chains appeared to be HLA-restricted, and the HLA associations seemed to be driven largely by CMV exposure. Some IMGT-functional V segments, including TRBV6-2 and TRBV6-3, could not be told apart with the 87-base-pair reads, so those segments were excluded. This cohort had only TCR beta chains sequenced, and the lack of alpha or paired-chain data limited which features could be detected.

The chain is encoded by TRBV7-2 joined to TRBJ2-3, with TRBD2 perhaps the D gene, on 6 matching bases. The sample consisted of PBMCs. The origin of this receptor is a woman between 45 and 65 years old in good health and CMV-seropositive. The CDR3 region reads CASSLKPRDFSGTDTQYF. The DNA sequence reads TGTGCCAGCAGCCTAAAGCCCCGGGACTTCTCTGGCACAGATACGCAGTATTTT.